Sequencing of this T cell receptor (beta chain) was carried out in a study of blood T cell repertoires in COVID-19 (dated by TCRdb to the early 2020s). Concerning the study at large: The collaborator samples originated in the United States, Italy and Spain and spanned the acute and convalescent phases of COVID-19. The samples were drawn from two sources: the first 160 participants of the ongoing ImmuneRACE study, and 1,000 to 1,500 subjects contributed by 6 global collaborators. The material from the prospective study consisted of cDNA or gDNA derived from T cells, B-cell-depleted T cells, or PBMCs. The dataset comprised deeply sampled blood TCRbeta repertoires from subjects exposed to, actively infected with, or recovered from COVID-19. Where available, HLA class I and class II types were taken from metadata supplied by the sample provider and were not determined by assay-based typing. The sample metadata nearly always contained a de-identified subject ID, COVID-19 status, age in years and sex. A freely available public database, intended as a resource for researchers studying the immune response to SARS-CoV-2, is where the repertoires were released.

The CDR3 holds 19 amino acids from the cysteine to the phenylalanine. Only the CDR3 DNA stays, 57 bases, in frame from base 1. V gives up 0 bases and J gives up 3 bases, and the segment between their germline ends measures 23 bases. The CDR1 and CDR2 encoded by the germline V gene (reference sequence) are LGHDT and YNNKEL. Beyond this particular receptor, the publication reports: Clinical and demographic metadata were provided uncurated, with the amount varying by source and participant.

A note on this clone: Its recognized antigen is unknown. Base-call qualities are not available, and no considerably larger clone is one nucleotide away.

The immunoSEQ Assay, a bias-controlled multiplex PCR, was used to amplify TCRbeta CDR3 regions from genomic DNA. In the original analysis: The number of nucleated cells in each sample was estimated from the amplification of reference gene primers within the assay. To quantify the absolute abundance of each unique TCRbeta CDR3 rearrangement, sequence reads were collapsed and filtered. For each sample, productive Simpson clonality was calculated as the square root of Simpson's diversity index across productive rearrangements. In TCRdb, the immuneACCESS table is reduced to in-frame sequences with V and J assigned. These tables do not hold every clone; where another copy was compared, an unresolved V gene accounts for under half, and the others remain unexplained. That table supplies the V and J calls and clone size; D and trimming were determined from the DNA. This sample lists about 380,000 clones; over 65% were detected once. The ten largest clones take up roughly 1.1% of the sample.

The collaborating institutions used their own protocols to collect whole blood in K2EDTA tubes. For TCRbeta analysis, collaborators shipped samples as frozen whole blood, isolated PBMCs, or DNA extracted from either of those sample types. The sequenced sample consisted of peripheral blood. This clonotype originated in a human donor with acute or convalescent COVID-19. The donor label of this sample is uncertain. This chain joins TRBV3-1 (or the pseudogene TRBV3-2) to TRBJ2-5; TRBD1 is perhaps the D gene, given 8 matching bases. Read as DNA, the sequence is TGTGCCAGCAGCCAAGAACAGGGGGGCCCGCCGGGGGGAAAAGAGACCCAGTACTTC. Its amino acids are CASSQEQGGPPGGKETQYF.